The source of this T cell receptor (beta chain) is a study of blood T cell repertoires in COVID-19. Overall study: Spain, Italy and the United States supplied samples that represented acute and convalescent COVID-19.

In the source study's methods: Counts of nucleated cells, estimated from reference gene primer amplification, were obtained. Sequenced by immunoSEQ multiplex PCR; TCRdb stores in-frame clones only, minus some. V and J calls plus clone size are reproduced from that table; the DNA served to infer D and trimming. The data show 350,000 or so clones, roughly 90% seen once. The CDR3 loop spans 13 amino acids. J lost 2 bases, V lost 8 bases, and 2 bases had no gene match. Germline values: CDR1 SNHLY, CDR2 FYNNEI. The chain carries TRBV2 and TRBJ2-3; TRBD2 agrees at 9 bases. The clonotype comes from a woman in her sixties with COVID-19, enrolled during active disease. Sequenced material: peripheral blood. The CDR3 nucleotides are TGTGCCAGCGAGCGGGGGGACACAGATACGCAGTATTTT. Its translation is CASERGDTDTQYF.